The 2 T cell receptor beta chains below were found in one sample sequenced in a study of T cell responses to AZD1222 COVID-19 vaccine. Data came from immunoSEQ multiplex PCR; TCRdb stores just in-frame clones and leaves some out. The sample has 94,000 or so clones; 85% to 90% are singletons. The material was peripheral blood, obtained on day 0 of AZD1222 vaccination. Every receptor here comes from an adult in good health.

This clone was observed once. In the same sample, other DNA sequences code for this CDR3. The rearrangement uses TRBV30 and TRBJ2-7; D remains ambiguous. The germline V gene has CDR1 GTSNPN and CDR2 SVGIG (reference sequence). V lost 0 bases and J lost 3, with 6 bases in between. This CDR3 comprises 12 residues. As DNA, the CDR3 is TGTGCCTGGAGTGTAGGCGGCTACGAGCAGTACTTC. As protein: CAWSVGGYEQYF.

The V and J genes are TRBV25-1 and TRBJ1-1; 11 bases align to TRBD1. Germline values: CDR1 MGHDK, CDR2 SYGVNS. With 8 bases clipped from V and 4 bases from J, the junction kept 3 bases outside the gene matches. This CDR3 spans 13 amino acids. Here the CDR3 reads CASGGQGGTEAFF. The CDR3 nucleotides are TGTGCCAGCGGGGGACAGGGGGGCACTGAAGCTTTCTTT.